This is a list of T cell receptor beta chains from one sample in a study of shared clonotypes between healthy human individuals. Using immunoSEQ multiplex PCR, the repertoire was profiled, and TCRdb retains in-frame clones only, with some absent. The data contain some 2 million clones, 95% of them singletons. The material sequenced was naive CD4+ T cells sorted from blood. The receptors shown here come from a man younger than 35 in good health. Each CDR3 is given with its conserved first and last residue.

V gene: TRBV7-2
J gene: TRBJ2-1
CDR3 protein: CASSVWTGSSYNEQFF

V gene: TRBV5-1
J gene: TRBJ2-6
CDR3 protein: CASSLEGATNVLTF

V gene: TRBV12-5
J gene: TRBJ1-5
CDR3 protein: CASAPPASQPQHF

V gene: TRBV19
J gene: TRBJ2-3
CDR3 protein: CASSILFPRTPHTDTQYF

V gene: TRBV6-1
J gene: TRBJ2-1
CDR3 protein: CASSETRPNEQFF

V gene: TRBV7-9
J gene: TRBJ2-3
CDR3 protein: CASSFPRGTDTQYF

V gene: TRBV2
J gene: TRBJ2-6
CDR3 protein: CASSLDRGQSGANVLTF

V gene: TRBV7-9
J gene: TRBJ1-2
CDR3 protein: CASSLASGDGSYGYTF

V gene: TRBV19
J gene: TRBJ1-1
CDR3 protein: CASSIADPGAEAFF

V gene: TRBV5-6
J gene: TRBJ2-1
CDR3 protein: CASSLEMGNEQFF

V gene: TRBV4-3
J gene: TRBJ2-3
CDR3 protein: CASSQDWRAYTDTQYF

V gene: TRBV25-1
J gene: TRBJ2-5
CDR3 protein: CASSELGTGEETQYF

V gene: TRBV30
J gene: TRBJ1-2
CDR3 protein: CAWRSSGQAGFYGYTF

V gene: TRBV5-4
J gene: TRBJ2-1
CDR3 protein: CASSLESGGRGEQFF

V gene: TRBV18
J gene: TRBJ1-1
CDR3 protein: CASSPPAPGTEAFF

V gene: TRBV11-2
J gene: TRBJ1-6
CDR3 protein: CASSLSGTVNSPLHF

V gene: TRBV6-5
J gene: TRBJ1-2
CDR3 protein: CASSSRGPNYGYTF

V gene: TRBV5-4
J gene: TRBJ1-1
CDR3 protein: CASSWWGNVGTEAFF

V gene: TRBV5-8
J gene: TRBJ2-7
CDR3 protein: CASSFRLAGGYEQYF

V gene: TRBV14
J gene: TRBJ1-3
CDR3 protein: CASSPQYRGSGNTIYF

V gene: TRBV2
J gene: TRBJ2-1
CDR3 protein: CASSQRTSDEQFF